Listed below are T cell receptor beta chains from one sample, sequenced in a study of cytomegalovirus exposure and HLA in healthy donors. TCRdb's copy holds only in-frame clones and misses some; the assay was immunoSEQ multiplex PCR. The table lists about 240,000 clones, roughly 86% of them singletons. The sequenced sample was PBMCs. Source of these receptors: a woman under 40 in good health and CMV-seropositive. The CDR3 runs from the conserved cysteine through the conserved F or W. A D gene is named only where the DNA matches it firmly. Some rows have no size entry. The others give once, few or many, or a class for an expanded clone.

clone_size j_call d_call v_call cdr3_aa cdr3_nt
NA TRBJ1-1 NA TRBV27 CASGPNDRRNTEAFF TGTGCCAGCGGGCCTAATGACAGGAGGAACACTGAAGCTTTCTTT
NA TRBJ2-1 NA TRBV28 CASRRYGYNEQFF TGTGCCAGCAGGAGGTACGGATACAATGAGCAGTTCTTC
NA TRBJ2-3 TRBD2 TRBV6-1 CASSEEPGTSGMDTQYF TGTGCCAGCAGTGAAGAACCAGGGACTAGCGGAATGGATACGCAGTATTTT
once TRBJ2-7 TRBD2 TRBV11-2 CASSLEAAGSQAYEQYF TGTGCCAGCAGCTTAGAGGCAGCGGGATCACAAGCCTACGAGCAGTACTTC
NA TRBJ1-5 TRBD1 TRBV6-1 CASTNGQGRQPQHF TGTGCCAGCACCAACGGACAGGGGAGGCAGCCCCAGCATTTT
NA TRBJ2-7 NA TRBV7-9 CASSLVAPGEQYF TGTGCCAGCAGCTTAGTTGCCCCGGGCGAGCAGTACTTC
NA TRBJ1-4 TRBD1 TRBV18 CASSRSGTGLEKLFF TGTGCCAGCTCACGATCCGGGACAGGGCTCGAAAAACTGTTTTTT
NA TRBJ1-2 NA TRBV11-2 CASSLWSGSQGYTF TGTGCCAGCAGCTTATGGTCCGGGTCCCAGGGCTACACCTTC
NA TRBJ1-1 TRBD1 TRBV10-1 CASSEFEGASTEAFF TGCGCCAGCAGTGAGTTTGAGGGGGCGAGCACTGAAGCTTTCTTT
NA TRBJ2-5 TRBD2 TRBV7-3 CASSPTGGIAGETQYF TGTGCCAGCAGCCCCACGGGAGGAATTGCGGGAGAGACCCAGTACTTC
NA TRBJ1-4 TRBD1 TRBV5-1 CASSLGQLSATNEKLFF TGCGCCAGCAGCCTGGGACAGCTATCTGCAACTAATGAAAAACTGTTTTTT
NA TRBJ2-7 TRBD2 TRBV6-1 CASRVAGGPYEQYF TGTGCCAGCAGGGTAGCGGGAGGCCCCTACGAGCAGTACTTC
NA TRBJ2-7 TRBD1 TRBV19 CASSPPSGTGGYEQYF TGTGCCAGTAGTCCACCCTCCGGGACAGGGGGATACGAGCAGTACTTC
NA TRBJ2-1 TRBD2 TRBV6-5 CASSRSGRAMGEQFF TGTGCCAGCAGCCGTAGCGGGAGGGCCATGGGAGAGCAGTTCTTC
NA TRBJ1-5 TRBD1 TRBV5-1 CASSWTGDQPQHF TGCGCCAGCAGCTGGACAGGGGATCAGCCCCAGCATTTT
NA TRBJ2-1 TRBD2 TRBV5-4 CASSLSVAGGDEQFF TGTGCCAGCAGCTTGTCGGTAGCGGGAGGGGATGAGCAGTTCTTC
NA TRBJ2-1 NA TRBV7-9 CASSLWSYNEQFF TGTGCCAGCAGCCTATGGAGCTACAATGAGCAGTTCTTC
NA TRBJ2-7 NA TRBV27 CASSLVGGDFYYEQYF TGTGCCAGCAGTTTAGTGGGTGGGGACTTTTACTACGAGCAGTACTTC
NA TRBJ2-7 NA TRBV2 CAISETAMSYEQYF TGTGCCATAAGCGAGACGGCCATGTCCTACGAGCAGTACTTC
NA TRBJ2-7 NA TRBV19 CASSIVYSYEQYF TGTGCCAGTAGTATTGTGTACTCCTACGAGCAGTACTTC
few TRBJ2-7 TRBD2 TRBV19 CASSIGLAADYEQYF TGTGCCAGTAGTATAGGACTAGCGGCTGACTACGAGCAGTACTTC
NA TRBJ2-7 NA TRBV27 CASSPPRGNAEQYF TGTGCCAGCAGTCCACCCAGGGGTAATGCCGAGCAGTACTTC
NA TRBJ2-2 TRBD2 TRBV10-3 CAISPGLAGGELFF TGTGCCATCAGCCCGGGACTAGCGGGCGGGGAGCTGTTTTTT
NA TRBJ2-7 NA TRBV4-1 CASSHLGHSSYEQYF TGCGCCAGCAGCCATTTAGGACATTCATCCTACGAGCAGTACTTC
NA TRBJ1-5 NA TRBV27 CASRRAGQPQHF TGTGCCAGCCGGAGGGCGGGTCAGCCCCAGCATTTT
NA TRBJ2-7 NA TRBV21-1 CASSSRTGRVSYEQYF TGTGCCAGCAGCTCCCGAACCGGGAGGGTGTCCTACGAGCAGTACTTC
NA TRBJ2-1 NA TRBV7-6 CASSLVHFNEQFF TGTGCCAGCAGCTTAGTCCACTTCAATGAGCAGTTCTTC
NA TRBJ2-7 TRBD2 TRBV27 CASKASGGSSYEQYF TGTGCCAGCAAGGCTAGCGGGGGAAGCTCCTACGAGCAGTACTTC
NA TRBJ1-2 NA TRBV4-2 CASSQDRGGNYGYTF TGTGCCAGCAGCCAAGATCGAGGAGGGAACTATGGCTACACCTTC
NA TRBJ1-3 NA TRBV11-2 CASSSGNGNTIYF TGTGCCAGCAGCTCGGGGAATGGAAACACCATATATTTT
NA TRBJ2-3 TRBD2 TRBV19 CASSIIPAGGLQVTDTQYF TGTGCCAGTAGTATCATCCCAGCGGGAGGGCTTCAGGTCACAGATACGCAGTATTTT
NA TRBJ2-7 NA TRBV11-3 CASSLGDEFHEQYF TGTGCCAGCAGCTTAGGCGATGAGTTCCACGAGCAGTACTTC
NA TRBJ2-1 NA TRBV5-5 CASSLGLDEQFF TGTGCCAGCAGCTTGGGACTAGATGAGCAGTTCTTC
NA TRBJ2-7 TRBD2 TRBV10-1 CASSSGATYEQYF TGCGCCAGCAGTAGCGGGGCGACCTACGAGCAGTACTTC
NA TRBJ2-5 NA TRBV5-1 CASYGQKQETQYF TGCGCCAGCTACGGACAGAAGCAAGAGACCCAGTACTTC
NA TRBJ1-1 TRBD1 TRBV25-1 CASSGQGEEAFF TGTGCCAGCAGTGGACAGGGGGAGGAGGCTTTCTTT
NA TRBJ2-7 TRBD2 TRBV30 CAWSVEVKRGLDEQYF TGTGCCTGGAGTGTTGAGGTGAAGCGGGGCCTCGACGAGCAGTACTTC
NA TRBJ1-2 TRBD1 TRBV30 CAWSVQRDSYGYTF TGTGCCTGGAGTGTACAGAGGGACAGCTATGGCTACACCTTC
NA TRBJ2-1 NA TRBV5-6 CASSSPWASRDYNEQFF TGTGCCAGCAGCTCCCCCTGGGCATCGAGAGACTACAATGAGCAGTTCTTC
NA TRBJ2-5 NA TRBV4-2 CASSQDREGAGTQYF TGTGCCAGCAGCCAAGATCGAGAAGGAGCGGGGACCCAGTACTTC
NA TRBJ2-3 TRBD2 TRBV5-4 CASSPYSGTYTDTQYF TGTGCCAGCAGCCCGTATAGCGGGACCTACACAGATACGCAGTATTTT
NA TRBJ2-1 NA TRBV28 CASSPKLISYNEQFF TGTGCCAGCAGTCCCAAGCTGATCTCCTACAATGAGCAGTTCTTC